This TCR beta chain was recorded in a study of OX40 agonist ivuxolimab in advanced cancers. This clone was seen only once. Germline trimming cut 3 bases from V and 6 bases from J; bases unmatched to any gene: 5. Germline CDR1 reads SGHDT; CDR2 reads YYEEEE. CDR3 length: 15 residues. Method: immunoSEQ multiplex PCR; TCRdb's copy keeps in-frame clones and lacks some. The data hold almost 85,000 clones, with around 94% observed a single time. Samples were taken at baseline and on day 1 of cycles 4 and 7. V gene TRBV5-6 combines with J gene TRBJ2-1, with TRBD2 matching over 11 bases. The sequence was collected from an adult with an advanced solid tumor such as melanoma, head and neck, liver or kidney cancer. The sample consisted of CD4+ or CD8+ T cells sorted from blood, taken in a trial of the OX40 agonist ivuxolimab. The CDR3 DNA reads TGTGCCAGCAGCTCCGGACTAGCGGGTGGCAATGAGCAGTTCTTC. Translating it yields CASSSGLAGGNEQFF.